This TCR beta chain was captured in a study of Graves' ophthalmopathy and Graves' hyperthyroidism. Background on the study: At initial diagnosis, peripheral blood was obtained, and this preceded any treatment.

Unmatched junction bases numbered 10, after V lost 1 base and J lost 1 base. The CDR3 totals 17 residues. Per the germline V gene, CDR1 is SGHRS and CDR2 is YFSETQ. RNA transcripts provided the template for amplifying TCR beta CDR3 regions. An initial RT-PCR round employing HTBI primers preceded a second-round multiplex PCR. TCRdb redid the calling of the multiplex PCR reads with MiXCR, one entry per CDR3 protein. The table has approximately 45,000 distinct CDR3 sequences, around half seen once. This clonotype showed up many times. The TCR was taken from an adult man with Graves' ophthalmopathy. This chain joins TRBV5-1 and TRBJ2-5; 7 nucleotides line up with TRBD2. The sequenced sample consisted of peripheral blood. CDR3 in DNA: TGCGCCAGCAGCTTGAGGATCCGGGGGGAAAGCCAAGAGACCCAGTACTTC. This encodes CASSLRIRGESQETQYF.